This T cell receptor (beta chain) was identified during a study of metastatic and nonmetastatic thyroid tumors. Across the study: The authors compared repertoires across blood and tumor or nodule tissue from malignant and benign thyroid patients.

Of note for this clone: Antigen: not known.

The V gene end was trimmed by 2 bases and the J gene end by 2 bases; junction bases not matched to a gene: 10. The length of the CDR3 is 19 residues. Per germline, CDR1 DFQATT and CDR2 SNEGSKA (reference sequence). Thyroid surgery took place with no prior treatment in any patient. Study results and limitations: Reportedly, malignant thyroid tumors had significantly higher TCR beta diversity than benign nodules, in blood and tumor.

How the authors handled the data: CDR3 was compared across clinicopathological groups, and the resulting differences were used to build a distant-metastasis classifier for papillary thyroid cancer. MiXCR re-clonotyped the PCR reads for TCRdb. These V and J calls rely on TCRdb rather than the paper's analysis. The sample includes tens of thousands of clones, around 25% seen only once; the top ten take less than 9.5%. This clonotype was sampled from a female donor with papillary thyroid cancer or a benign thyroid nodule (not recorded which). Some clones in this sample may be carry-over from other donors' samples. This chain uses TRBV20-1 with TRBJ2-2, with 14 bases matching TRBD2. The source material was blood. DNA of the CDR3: TGCAGTGCTAGATCCCCTCCGGGACTAGCGGGGGCCAACACCGGGGAGCTGTTTTTT. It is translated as CSARSPPGLAGANTGELFF.